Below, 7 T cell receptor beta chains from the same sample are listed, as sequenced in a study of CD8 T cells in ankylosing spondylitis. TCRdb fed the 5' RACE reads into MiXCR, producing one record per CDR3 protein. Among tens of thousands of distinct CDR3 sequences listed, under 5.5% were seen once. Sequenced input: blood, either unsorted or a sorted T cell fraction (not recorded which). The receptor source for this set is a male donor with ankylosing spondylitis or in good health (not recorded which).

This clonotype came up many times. CDR3 loop: CAWKMAIEQYF. CDR3 sequence (DNA): TGTGCCTGGAAAATGGCGATCGAGCAGTACTTC. The gene calls are TRBV30 and TRBJ2-7; D is ambiguous. The CDR3 is made up of 11 amino acids. Trimming pared 4 bases from V and 6 bases from J, leaving 10 bases between. Germline CDR1 and CDR2: GTSNPN and SVGIG (reference sequence). The full variable domain, rest sourced from reference TRBV30 and TRBJ2-7, is SQTIHQWPATLVQPVGSPLSLECTVEGTSNPNLYWYRQAAGRGLQLLFYSVGIGQISSEVPQNLSASRPQDRQFILSSKKLLLSDSGFYLCAWKMAIEQYFGPGTRLTVT.

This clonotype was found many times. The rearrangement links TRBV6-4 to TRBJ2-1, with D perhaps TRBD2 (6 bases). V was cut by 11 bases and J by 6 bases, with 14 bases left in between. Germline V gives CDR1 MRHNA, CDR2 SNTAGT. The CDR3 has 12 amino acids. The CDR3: CAVSGTLNEQFF. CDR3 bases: TGTGCCGTTTCCGGGACTCTCAATGAGCAGTTCTTC.

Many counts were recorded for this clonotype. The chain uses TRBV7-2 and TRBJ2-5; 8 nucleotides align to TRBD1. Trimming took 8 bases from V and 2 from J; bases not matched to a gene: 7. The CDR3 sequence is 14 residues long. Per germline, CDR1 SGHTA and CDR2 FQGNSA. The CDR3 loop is CASRQGLAQETQYF. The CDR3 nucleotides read TGTGCCAGCCGACAGGGGTTGGCTCAAGAGACCCAGTACTTC.

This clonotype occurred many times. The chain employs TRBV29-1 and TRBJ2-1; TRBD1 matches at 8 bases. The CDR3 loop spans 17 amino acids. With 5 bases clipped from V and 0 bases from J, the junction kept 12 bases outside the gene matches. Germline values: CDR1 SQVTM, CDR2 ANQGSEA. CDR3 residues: CSVRGQGKESSYNEQFF. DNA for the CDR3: TGCAGCGTTCGAGGACAGGGTAAGGAGAGCTCCTACAATGAGCAGTTCTTC.

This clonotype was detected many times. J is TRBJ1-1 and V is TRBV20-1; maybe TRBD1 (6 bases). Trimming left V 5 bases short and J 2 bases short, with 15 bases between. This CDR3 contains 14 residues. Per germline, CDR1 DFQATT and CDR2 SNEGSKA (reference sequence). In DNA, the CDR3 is TGCAGTGCTGCCGATGGGACACCTAACACTGAAGCTTTCTTT. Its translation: CSAADGTPNTEAFF.

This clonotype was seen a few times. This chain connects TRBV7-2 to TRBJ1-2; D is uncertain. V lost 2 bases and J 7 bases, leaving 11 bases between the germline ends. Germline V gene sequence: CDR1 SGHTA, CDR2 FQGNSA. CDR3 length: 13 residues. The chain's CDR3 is CASSLHALGGYTF. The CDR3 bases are TGTGCCAGCAGCTTACACGCGCTAGGTGGCTACACCTTC.

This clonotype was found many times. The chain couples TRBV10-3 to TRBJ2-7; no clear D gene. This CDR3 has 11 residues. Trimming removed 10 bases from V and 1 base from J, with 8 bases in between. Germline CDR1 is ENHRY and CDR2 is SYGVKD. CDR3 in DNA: TGTGCCACCCTTGGGTCCTACGAGCAGTACTTC. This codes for CATLGSYEQYF.